Shown below are 10 T cell receptor beta chains from a single sample sequenced in a study of blood T cell repertoires in COVID-19. The table came from immunoSEQ multiplex PCR; TCRdb's copy has only in-frame clones and leaves some out. The repertoire holds 100,000 to 150,000 clones, with 70% to 80% as singletons. Sample: peripheral blood. These receptors originate from a man aged 40-49 years with active or convalescent COVID-19.

The chain uses TRBV5-6 and TRBJ2-7, with D tentatively TRBD1 (5 bases). The germline gives CDR1 SGHDT, CDR2 YYEEEE. Between the trimmed V and J ends, which lost 4 bases and 5 bases, there was a span of 28 bases. CDR3 length: 18 amino acids. The CDR3 DNA reads as TGTGCCAGCAGCAACTGGTGGTCTATCGGGTCAGGGCAAAACGAGCAGTACTTC. Translated: CASSNWWSIGSGQNEQYF.

The chain has TRBV19 and TRBJ1-3; tentative D call: TRBD1 (6 bases). The CDR3 is 13 amino acids. Trimming took 9 bases from V and 0 from J, leaving 9 bases between them. In germline, CDR1 is LNHDA, CDR2 SQIVND (reference sequence). The CDR3 protein is CASGQRSGNTIYF. The CDR3 DNA sequence: TGTGCCAGCGGACAGCGCTCTGGAAACACCATATATTTT. Together with reference TRBV19 and TRBJ1-3, the CDR3 gives the full variable domain: DGGITQSPKYLFRKEGQNVTLSCEQNLNHDAMYWYRQDPGQGLRLIYYSQIVNDFQKGDIAEGYSVSREKKESFPLTVTSAQKNPTAFYLCASGQRSGNTIYFGEGSWLTVV.

The V call is TRBV28, the J call TRBJ1-5; tentative D call: TRBD1 (6 bases). Germline V gives CDR1 MDHEN, CDR2 SYDVKM. The V end was cut by 7 bases, the J end by 2 bases, with 24 bases between. The CDR3 extends over 18 amino acids. The CDR3 DNA follows: TGTGCCAGCATTTTCGTGGGCAGGGGAAGGGTTGGCAATCAGCCCCAGCATTTT. Translated: CASIFVGRGRVGNQPQHF. The full variable domain, in which reference TRBV28 and TRBJ1-5 provide the parts outside the CDR3, is DVKVTQSSRYLVKRTGEKVFLECVQDMDHENMFWYRQDPGLGLRLIYFSYDVKMKEKGDIPEGYSVSREKKERFSLILESASTNQTSMYLCASIFVGRGRVGNQPQHFGDGTRLSIL.

The chain uses TRBV7-9 and TRBJ1-6; D remains ambiguous. This CDR3 comprises 12 residues. Trimming removed 3 bases from V and 8 bases from J, with 5 bases in between. Germline CDR1 SEHNR, CDR2 FQNEAQ (reference sequence). The CDR3 nucleotides read TGTGCCAGCAGCTTTCAGGATTCACCCCTCCACTTT. This gives the protein CASSFQDSPLHF.

The chain joins TRBV4-1 to TRBJ2-7; D is perhaps TRBD1 (6 bases). V lost 8 bases to trimming and J lost 2 bases, with 25 bases between them. This CDR3 region has 17 residues. Germline V lookup: CDR1 MGHRA, CDR2 YSYEKL. The CDR3 bases are TGCGCCAGCGGTAGGGCCTGGATGGGGCAGGGGACCTACGAGCAGTACTTC. Protein product: CASGRAWMGQGTYEQYF.

The chain recombines TRBV5-1 with TRBJ2-7; 8 bases map to TRBD1. The CDR3 spans 14 residues. Germline CDR1 and CDR2: SGHRS and YFSETQ. Unmatched junction bases numbered 4, after V lost 0 bases and J lost 5 bases. CDR3 in amino acids: CASSLAGGKNEQYF. The CDR3, as DNA: TGCGCCAGCAGCTTGGCAGGGGGCAAAAACGAGCAGTACTTC.

This clone is a singleton in its sample. CDR3 loop: CASKPLATLEGTEAFF. CDR3 sequence (DNA): TGTGCCAGTAAGCCCCTTGCTACGTTAGAGGGCACTGAAGCTTTCTTT. This chain links TRBV19 with TRBJ1-1; D gene uncertain. V was trimmed by 7 bases and J by 4 bases, leaving 22 bases between them. The CDR3 sequence is 16 residues long. In germline, CDR1 is LNHDA, CDR2 SQIVND (reference sequence). The full variable domain, with the rest looked up from reference TRBV19 and TRBJ1-1, is DGGITQSPKYLFRKEGQNVTLSCEQNLNHDAMYWYRQDPGQGLRLIYYSQIVNDFQKGDIAEGYSVSREKKESFPLTVTSAQKNPTAFYLCASKPLATLEGTEAFFGQGTRLTVV.

The chain carries TRBV11-3 and TRBJ2-7; TRBD1 is a possible D gene (5 bases). Trimming took off 3 bases at V and 0 bases at J, with 9 bases between the two ends. This CDR3 has 14 residues. Germline loops: CDR1 SGHNT, CDR2 YENEEA. The CDR3 here is CASSFARDSYEQYF. CDR3 DNA sequence: TGTGCCAGCAGCTTCGCCAGGGACTCCTACGAGCAGTACTTC.

The chain carries TRBV19 and TRBJ1-3, with 7 positions matching TRBD1. The CDR3 is made up of 15 amino acids. The ends lost 3 bases at V and 3 bases at J; junction bases unmatched: 5. Germline CDR1 and CDR2: LNHDA and SQIVND (reference sequence). The CDR3 reads CASSIKGANGNTIYF. The CDR3 DNA reads as TGTGCCAGTAGTATTAAGGGGGCCAATGGAAACACCATATATTTT.

The chain has TRBV19 and TRBJ1-1; 11 nucleotides line up with TRBD1. Germline CDR1 and CDR2: LNHDA and SQIVND (reference sequence). Trimming cost V 5 bases and J 6 bases; bases outside gene matches: 5. This CDR3 is 14 amino acids long. This CDR3 reads CASSQPGQGAEAFF. CDR3 DNA: TGTGCCAGTAGTCAACCGGGACAGGGGGCTGAAGCTTTCTTT.